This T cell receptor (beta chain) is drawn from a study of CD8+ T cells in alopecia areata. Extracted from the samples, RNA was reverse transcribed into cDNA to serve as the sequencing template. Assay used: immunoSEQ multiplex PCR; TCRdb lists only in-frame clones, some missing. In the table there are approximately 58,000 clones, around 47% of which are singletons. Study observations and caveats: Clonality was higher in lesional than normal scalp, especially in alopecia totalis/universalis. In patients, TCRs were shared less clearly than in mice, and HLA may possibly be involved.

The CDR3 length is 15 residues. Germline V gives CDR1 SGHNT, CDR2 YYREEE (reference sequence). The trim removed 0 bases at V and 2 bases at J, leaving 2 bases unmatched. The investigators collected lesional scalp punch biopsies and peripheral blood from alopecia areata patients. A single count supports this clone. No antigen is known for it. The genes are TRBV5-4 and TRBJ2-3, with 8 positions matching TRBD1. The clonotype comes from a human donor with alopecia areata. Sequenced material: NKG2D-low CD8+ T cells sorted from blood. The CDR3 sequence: CASSLGQGHTDTQYF. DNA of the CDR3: TGTGCCAGCAGCTTGGGACAGGGGCACACAGATACGCAGTATTTT.